This T cell receptor beta chain was sequenced during a study of OX40 agonist ivuxolimab in advanced cancers. This CDR3 is built from 14 residues. In germline, CDR1 is SGHDN, CDR2 FVKESK. The germline V and J ends were trimmed by 3 bases and 6 bases, with 14 bases remaining between them. Sequencing used immunoSEQ multiplex PCR; TCRdb keeps in-frame clones, though not all of them. The sample includes roughly 61,000 clones, roughly nine tenths seen only once; the top ten take around 20%. The sample in question was CD4+ or CD8+ T cells sorted from blood, obtained in a trial of the OX40 agonist ivuxolimab. The J gene is TRBJ1-2, the V gene TRBV14; unclear D gene. The receptor was derived from an adult with an advanced solid tumor such as melanoma, head and neck, liver or kidney cancer. The CDR3 DNA sequence: TGTGCCAGCAGCCATGCCCCGGGTAGCGATGGCTACACCTTC. Translation: CASSHAPGSDGYTF. The whole variable domain, filled in from reference TRBV14 and TRBJ1-2, reads EAGVTQFPSHSVIEKGQTVTLRCDPISGHDNLYWYRRVMGKEIKFLLHFVKESKQDESGMPNNRFLAERTGGTYSTLKVQPAELEDSGVYFCASSHAPGSDGYTFGSGTRLTVV.